Listed below are T cell receptor beta chains from one sample, sequenced in a study of shared clonotypes between healthy human individuals. The table came from immunoSEQ multiplex PCR; TCRdb's copy has only in-frame clones and leaves some out. The table records about 1 million clones, approximately 72% of them present only once. The sequenced material came from memory CD4+ T cells sorted from blood. These receptors were obtained from a man aged 18 to 35 in good health. CDR3s include the opening cysteine and the closing phenylalanine or tryptophan. The order of the fields is clone size, V gene, J gene, D gene, CDR3 DNA, CDR3 protein. The D gene is left open where the match is weak. Part of the rows lack a size; the others show once, few, many or a class for expanded clones.

abundance: -; v_gene: TRBV5-1; j_gene: TRBJ2-5; d_gene: -; CDR3nt: TGCGCCAGCAGCTTGGGGATCTCCCAAGAGACCCAGTACTTC; CDR3aa: CASSLGISQETQYF
abundance: -; v_gene: TRBV5-5; j_gene: TRBJ2-7; d_gene: TRBD2; CDR3nt: TGTGCCAGCAGCTTGGATGGTCGGGAGGGCGGCGAGCAGTACTTC; CDR3aa: CASSLDGREGGEQYF
abundance: -; v_gene: TRBV5-1; j_gene: TRBJ1-4; d_gene: -; CDR3nt: TGCGCCAGCAGCGTCGATCCTACGGCCACTAATGAAAAACTGTTTTTT; CDR3aa: CASSVDPTATNEKLFF
abundance: -; v_gene: TRBV10-1; j_gene: TRBJ1-1; d_gene: -; CDR3nt: TGCGCCAGCAGTGAGTCCGGGACGAAGACTGAAGCTTTCTTT; CDR3aa: CASSESGTKTEAFF
abundance: -; v_gene: TRBV4-3; j_gene: TRBJ1-2; d_gene: TRBD1; CDR3nt: TGCGCCAGCAGCCAGGCAGACAGGGGGGGTCTTAACTATGGCTACACCTTC; CDR3aa: CASSQADRGGLNYGYTF
abundance: -; v_gene: TRBV11-1; j_gene: TRBJ1-1; d_gene: -; CDR3nt: TGTGCCAGCAGCTTACTACGGGTTAGCCCTGAAGCTTTCTTT; CDR3aa: CASSLLRVSPEAFF
abundance: -; v_gene: TRBV14; j_gene: TRBJ1-2; d_gene: TRBD1; CDR3nt: TGTGCCAGCAGCCAAGGCTGGACAGGGGGCTATGGCTACACCTTC; CDR3aa: CASSQGWTGGYGYTF
abundance: -; v_gene: TRBV19; j_gene: TRBJ1-1; d_gene: -; CDR3nt: TGTGCCAGTAGTACAGGGGCCGACAGGCTCTACACTGAAGCTTTCTTT; CDR3aa: CASSTGADRLYTEAFF
abundance: few; v_gene: TRBV28; j_gene: TRBJ1-5; d_gene: -; CDR3nt: TGTGCCAGCTTCCCAGGAGGCAGGTTGAGCAATCAGCCCCAGCATTTT; CDR3aa: CASFPGGRLSNQPQHF
abundance: -; v_gene: TRBV5-1; j_gene: TRBJ1-1; d_gene: -; CDR3nt: TGCGCCAGCAGCTTGATTGGGGGGACTGAAGCTTTCTTT; CDR3aa: CASSLIGGTEAFF
abundance: -; v_gene: TRBV7-3; j_gene: TRBJ2-7; d_gene: -; CDR3nt: TGTGCCAGCAGCTTAGTCCCGGACATCTCCTACGAGCAGTACTTC; CDR3aa: CASSLVPDISYEQYF
abundance: many; v_gene: TRBV11-3; j_gene: TRBJ2-1; d_gene: TRBD1; CDR3nt: TGTGCCAGCAGCCCCGGACAGGGGGTCTACAATGAGCAGTTCTTC; CDR3aa: CASSPGQGVYNEQFF
abundance: -; v_gene: TRBV2; j_gene: TRBJ1-1; d_gene: -; CDR3nt: TGTGCTGACGGGACACTCCGGTCGTTTAGGGAATGGACTGAAGCTTTCTTT; CDR3aa: CADGTLRSFREWTEAFF
abundance: once; v_gene: TRBV5-6; j_gene: TRBJ2-6; d_gene: -; CDR3nt: TGTGCCAGCAGCTTGGATATTTCAAGAGGAGGCCCTGGGGCCAACGTCCTGACTTTC; CDR3aa: CASSLDISRGGPGANVLTF
abundance: once; v_gene: TRBV6-5; j_gene: TRBJ2-7; d_gene: -; CDR3nt: TGTGCCAGCAGTTACTCCACAGGGTGGGAGCAGTACTTC; CDR3aa: CASSYSTGWEQYF
abundance: -; v_gene: TRBV30; j_gene: TRBJ1-1; d_gene: -; CDR3nt: TGTGCCTGGAGTGTCTGGGGGACTGAAGCTTTCTTT; CDR3aa: CAWSVWGTEAFF
abundance: few; v_gene: TRBV5-1; j_gene: TRBJ1-3; d_gene: -; CDR3nt: TGCGCCAGCAGCTCGCGGATCACCGGGACAACTGGAAACACCATATATTTT; CDR3aa: CASSSRITGTTGNTIYF
abundance: -; v_gene: TRBV6-5; j_gene: TRBJ1-2; d_gene: TRBD1; CDR3nt: TGTGCCAGCAGTTACTCTGGACAGGGTTTTTATGGCTACACCTTC; CDR3aa: CASSYSGQGFYGYTF
abundance: few; v_gene: TRBV18; j_gene: TRBJ1-2; d_gene: -; CDR3nt: TGTGCCAGCTCACCAGAGTCAGGGAGGGGCTACACCTTC; CDR3aa: CASSPESGRGYTF
abundance: -; v_gene: TRBV2; j_gene: TRBJ2-1; d_gene: TRBD2; CDR3nt: TGTGCCAGCAAGCGGGAGAGCTCCTACAATGAGCAGTTCTTC; CDR3aa: CASKRESSYNEQFF
abundance: once; v_gene: TRBV11-2; j_gene: TRBJ2-4; d_gene: TRBD2; CDR3nt: TGTGCCAGCAGCTTGGGACTAGCGGGGTTAGCCAAAAACATTCAGTACTTC; CDR3aa: CASSLGLAGLAKNIQYF
abundance: -; v_gene: TRBV11-2; j_gene: TRBJ1-1; d_gene: -; CDR3nt: TGTGCCAGCAGCTTAGGATGGATGAGTGAAGCTTTCTTT; CDR3aa: CASSLGWMSEAFF
abundance: -; v_gene: TRBV5-6; j_gene: TRBJ2-3; d_gene: -; CDR3nt: TGTGCCAGCAGCTTAACCGGGACTCTCTACACAGATACGCAGTATTTT; CDR3aa: CASSLTGTLYTDTQYF
abundance: -; v_gene: TRBV7-9; j_gene: TRBJ2-7; d_gene: -; CDR3nt: TGTGCCAGCAGCGGATCCTCTTACGAGCAGTACTTC; CDR3aa: CASSGSSYEQYF
abundance: -; v_gene: TRBV7-9; j_gene: TRBJ2-3; d_gene: TRBD2; CDR3nt: TGTGCCAGCAGCTTAGCAAAAACGGGACTAGCGTACATCACAGATACGCAGTATTTT; CDR3aa: CASSLAKTGLAYITDTQYF
abundance: -; v_gene: TRBV7-2; j_gene: TRBJ2-7; d_gene: -; CDR3nt: TGTGCCAGCAGCCGTAGCGGACCCTACGAGCAGTACTTC; CDR3aa: CASSRSGPYEQYF
abundance: -; v_gene: TRBV10-3; j_gene: TRBJ2-6; d_gene: -; CDR3nt: TGTGCCACCGGGACCGTCTCTGGGGCCAACGTCCTGACTTTC; CDR3aa: CATGTVSGANVLTF
abundance: -; v_gene: TRBV28; j_gene: TRBJ1-2; d_gene: -; CDR3nt: TGTGCCAGCAGTTCCTCCGGCGCCAAGGGCTATGGCTACACCTTC; CDR3aa: CASSSSGAKGYGYTF
abundance: -; v_gene: TRBV5-1; j_gene: TRBJ2-5; d_gene: -; CDR3nt: TGCGCCAGCAGCTTGGTACCTGGAGGGCCCGGGACCCAGTACTTC; CDR3aa: CASSLVPGGPGTQYF
abundance: -; v_gene: TRBV6-1; j_gene: TRBJ1-6; d_gene: -; CDR3nt: TGTGCCAGCAGCCTGGGTTCACCCCTCCACTTT; CDR3aa: CASSLGSPLHF
abundance: -; v_gene: TRBV5-4; j_gene: TRBJ2-7; d_gene: TRBD1; CDR3nt: TGTGCCAGCAGCACCCCGGACAGGGGGGTCGAGCAGTACTTC; CDR3aa: CASSTPDRGVEQYF
abundance: once; v_gene: TRBV30; j_gene: TRBJ2-2; d_gene: TRBD2; CDR3nt: TGTGCCTGGAGTGAACTAGCGGCCACCGGGGAGCTGTTTTTT; CDR3aa: CAWSELAATGELFF
abundance: -; v_gene: TRBV5-1; j_gene: TRBJ2-2; d_gene: TRBD1; CDR3nt: TGCGCCAGCAGCTGGACAGGGGACACCGGGGAGCTGTTTTTT; CDR3aa: CASSWTGDTGELFF
abundance: many; v_gene: TRBV30; j_gene: TRBJ2-3; d_gene: TRBD1; CDR3nt: TGTGCCTGGGGAAGTACGGGGACAGGGGGCGCGGGTACGCAGTATTTT; CDR3aa: CAWGSTGTGGAGTQYF
abundance: -; v_gene: TRBV9; j_gene: TRBJ2-2; d_gene: -; CDR3nt: TGTGCCAGCAGCCCCGACCCAAACACCGGGGAGCTGTTTTTT; CDR3aa: CASSPDPNTGELFF
abundance: -; v_gene: TRBV2; j_gene: TRBJ2-3; d_gene: -; CDR3nt: TGTGCCAGCAGTGAAGGACGGGGGCCAGATACGCAGTATTTT; CDR3aa: CASSEGRGPDTQYF
abundance: few; v_gene: TRBV6-6; j_gene: TRBJ2-1; d_gene: -; CDR3nt: TGTGCCAGCAGTTACTCCTGGCATGAGCAGTTCTTC; CDR3aa: CASSYSWHEQFF
abundance: many; v_gene: TRBV7-2; j_gene: TRBJ1-1; d_gene: -; CDR3nt: TGTGCCAGCAGCTTAGACGGGACCGGCAGGGACACTGAAGCTTTCTTT; CDR3aa: CASSLDGTGRDTEAFF
abundance: -; v_gene: TRBV5-4; j_gene: TRBJ2-7; d_gene: TRBD1; CDR3nt: TGTGCCAGCAGCTTACCCGGGACAGGGGGCGACGAGCAGTACTTC; CDR3aa: CASSLPGTGGDEQYF
abundance: -; v_gene: TRBV5-5; j_gene: TRBJ1-1; d_gene: TRBD1; CDR3nt: TGTGCCAGCAGCTTCGGACAGGCGGGCACTGAAGCTTTCTTT; CDR3aa: CASSFGQAGTEAFF
abundance: -; v_gene: TRBV5-1; j_gene: TRBJ1-1; d_gene: -; CDR3nt: TGCGCCAGCGGGTCGGGGGGAGAGAACACTGAAGCTTTCTTT; CDR3aa: CASGSGGENTEAFF
abundance: -; v_gene: TRBV18; j_gene: TRBJ1-4; d_gene: -; CDR3nt: TGTGCCAGCTCACCGGGGACTAATGAAAAACTGTTTTTT; CDR3aa: CASSPGTNEKLFF
abundance: -; v_gene: TRBV9; j_gene: TRBJ2-5; d_gene: TRBD2; CDR3nt: TGTGCCAGCAGCGTCCTTAGCGGGAGTGGTGAGACCCAGTACTTC; CDR3aa: CASSVLSGSGETQYF
abundance: -; v_gene: TRBV4-1; j_gene: TRBJ2-3; d_gene: TRBD2; CDR3nt: TGCGCCAGCAGCCAAGATCCCGTGGGAAGCGGGGGGGCCACAGATACGCAGTATTTT; CDR3aa: CASSQDPVGSGGATDTQYF
abundance: -; v_gene: TRBV19; j_gene: TRBJ1-4; d_gene: TRBD1; CDR3nt: TGTGCCAGTAGTATGACAGGGCCTAATGAAAAACTGTTTTTT; CDR3aa: CASSMTGPNEKLFF
abundance: -; v_gene: TRBV6-1; j_gene: TRBJ1-5; d_gene: TRBD1; CDR3nt: TGTGCCAGCAGTGGATCTCCGGGACAGGACAATCAGCCCCAGCATTTT; CDR3aa: CASSGSPGQDNQPQHF
abundance: -; v_gene: TRBV5-1; j_gene: TRBJ2-3; d_gene: TRBD1; CDR3nt: TGCGCCAGCACCCGACAGGGGCAGAGCACAGATACGCAGTATTTT; CDR3aa: CASTRQGQSTDTQYF
abundance: -; v_gene: TRBV30; j_gene: TRBJ1-5; d_gene: -; CDR3nt: TGTGTCTGGAGTGTACGGGGCGATCTCAATCAGCCCCAGCATTTT; CDR3aa: CVWSVRGDLNQPQHF
abundance: -; v_gene: TRBV4-3; j_gene: TRBJ2-7; d_gene: -; CDR3nt: TGCGCCAGCAGCCAAGTAGCGGCTATGCCCTCCTACGAGCAGTACTTC; CDR3aa: CASSQVAAMPSYEQYF
abundance: -; v_gene: TRBV27; j_gene: TRBJ2-3; d_gene: TRBD1; CDR3nt: TGTGCCAGCAGTTTAGTGCAGGGGGCGTGGGATACGCAGTATTTT; CDR3aa: CASSLVQGAWDTQYF
abundance: -; v_gene: TRBV20-1; j_gene: TRBJ1-1; d_gene: -; CDR3nt: TGCAGTGCTAGTGGTTCCACTGAAGCTTTCTTT; CDR3aa: CSASGSTEAFF
abundance: -; v_gene: TRBV4-1; j_gene: TRBJ2-1; d_gene: TRBD2; CDR3nt: TGCGCCAGCAGCCAGAGTCTTTTAGCGGGGGGTCGTAATGAGCAGTTCTTC; CDR3aa: CASSQSLLAGGRNEQFF
abundance: -; v_gene: TRBV9; j_gene: TRBJ2-1; d_gene: -; CDR3nt: TGTGCCAGCAGCGTAGAGGCATTGAGCTCCTACAATGAGCAGTTCTTC; CDR3aa: CASSVEALSSYNEQFF
abundance: -; v_gene: TRBV10-3; j_gene: TRBJ2-7; d_gene: -; CDR3nt: TGTGCCATCAGTCTACCGGAGGGCGAGCAGTACTTC; CDR3aa: CAISLPEGEQYF
abundance: -; v_gene: TRBV30; j_gene: TRBJ2-2; d_gene: TRBD2; CDR3nt: TGTGCCTGGAGTGTCGGGGGGACGAACACCGGGGAGCTGTTTTTT; CDR3aa: CAWSVGGTNTGELFF
abundance: -; v_gene: TRBV7-8; j_gene: TRBJ1-2; d_gene: TRBD1; CDR3nt: TGTGCCAGCTACGCTAGACAGGGGGGTGGCTACACCTTC; CDR3aa: CASYARQGGGYTF
abundance: few; v_gene: TRBV29-1; j_gene: TRBJ1-1; d_gene: -; CDR3nt: TGCAGCGTTGTCAGGGGGAACACTGAAGCTTTCTTT; CDR3aa: CSVVRGNTEAFF
abundance: -; v_gene: TRBV5-8; j_gene: TRBJ2-3; d_gene: TRBD2; CDR3nt: TGTGCCAGCAGCTCAGACCAACTAGCGGGTACAGATACGCAATATTTT; CDR3aa: CASSSDQLAGTDTQYF
abundance: -; v_gene: TRBV14; j_gene: TRBJ2-1; d_gene: -; CDR3nt: TGTGCCAGCAGCCAATGGGAGGGGGGCTACAATGAGCAGTTCTTC; CDR3aa: CASSQWEGGYNEQFF